This entry concerns a single T cell receptor (beta chain). As yet, its antigen is unknown. This record belongs to a study of shared clonotypes between healthy human individuals. Study-level background: Per donor, three plates held CD4 naive cells, three held CD4 memory, two held CD8 naive and one held CD8 memory.

Caucasian adults living in Nashville, Tennessee, provided all samples. Looked up from germline, CDR1 is MNHEY and CDR2 is SMNVEV (reference sequence). This CDR3 contains 13 residues. The germline V and J ends were trimmed by 4 bases and 2 bases, with 9 bases remaining between them. Findings and caveats of the study: In the sorted subsets, rarefaction showed sequencing was incomplete despite large depth. Represented diversity (both genetic and exposure-history) was limited by the small number of donors.

The table came from immunoSEQ multiplex PCR; TCRdb's copy has only in-frame clones and leaves some out. Here the sample spans roughly 700,000 clones, roughly 88% being singletons. V gene TRBV27 combines with J gene TRBJ2-7; no reliable D call. The sequenced sample consisted of memory CD8+ T cells from PBMCs. Subset reported: CD45RO+ cells pooled with CCR7-negative TemRA cells. The sequence came from a man aged 18-30 years in good health. Some clones in this sample may be carry-over from other donors' samples. In DNA form, the CDR3 reads TGTGCCAGCAGTTCCGGAGCGACCTACGAGCAGTACTTC. Its translation is CASSSGATYEQYF.